The rows below give T cell receptor beta chains drawn from one sample of a study of radiation and T cells in renal cell carcinoma. TCRdb's copy holds only in-frame clones and misses some; the assay was immunoSEQ multiplex PCR. This sample carries roughly 130,000 clones, around 90% of them seen once, and the ten largest clones take almost 6%. Sample: blood, taken from a patient whose treatment included radiotherapy and nephrectomy. These receptor sequences come from a woman aged 70-85 years with renal cell carcinoma. Each CDR3 is given with its conserved first and last residue. Each record gives: V gene, clone size, J gene, D gene, CDR3 protein, CDR3 DNA. D genes are given only for firm matches. Part of the rows lack a size; the others show once, few, many or a class for expanded clones.

V gene: TRBV4-3; clone size: .; J gene: TRBJ1-1; D gene: .; CDR3 protein: CASSPSGSMNTEAFF; CDR3 DNA: TGCGCCAGCAGCCCGAGCGGCAGTATGAACACTGAAGCTTTCTTT
V gene: TRBV14; clone size: .; J gene: TRBJ1-2; D gene: .; CDR3 protein: CASSQPGANGYTF; CDR3 DNA: TGTGCCAGCAGCCAACCTGGGGCGAATGGCTACACCTTC
V gene: TRBV4-1; clone size: few; J gene: TRBJ1-2; D gene: TRBD1; CDR3 protein: CASSQEGTGNGYTF; CDR3 DNA: TGCGCCAGCAGCCAAGAAGGGACAGGGAACGGCTACACCTTC
V gene: TRBV4-1; clone size: .; J gene: TRBJ2-2; D gene: .; CDR3 protein: CASSPPAATRTGELFF; CDR3 DNA: TGCGCCAGCAGCCCCCCGGCGGCGACTAGGACCGGGGAGCTGTTTTTT
V gene: TRBV5-1; clone size: .; J gene: TRBJ2-2; D gene: .; CDR3 protein: CASSLALANTGELFF; CDR3 DNA: TGCGCCAGCAGCTTGGCCCTAGCGAACACCGGGGAGCTGTTTTTT
V gene: TRBV4-2; clone size: .; J gene: TRBJ1-2; D gene: TRBD1; CDR3 protein: CASSHPGTDLYGYTF; CDR3 DNA: TGTGCCAGCAGCCACCCCGGGACAGACTTGTATGGCTACACCTTC
V gene: TRBV30; clone size: .; J gene: TRBJ2-3; D gene: .; CDR3 protein: CAWSVAGSSTDTQYF; CDR3 DNA: TGTGCCTGGAGTGTAGCGGGCAGTAGCACAGATACGCAGTATTTT
V gene: TRBV27; clone size: few; J gene: TRBJ1-1; D gene: .; CDR3 protein: CASSRRVTNTEAFF; CDR3 DNA: TGTGCCAGCAGCCGGCGGGTGACGAACACTGAAGCTTTCTTT
V gene: TRBV5-1; clone size: .; J gene: TRBJ1-1; D gene: .; CDR3 protein: CASSQVGGNTEAFF; CDR3 DNA: TGCGCCAGCAGCCAGGTGGGGGGGAACACTGAAGCTTTCTTT
V gene: TRBV12-5; clone size: .; J gene: TRBJ1-1; D gene: .; CDR3 protein: CASGTTGWAFF; CDR3 DNA: TGTGCTAGTGGTACCACAGGATGGGCTTTCTTT
V gene: TRBV27; clone size: once; J gene: TRBJ2-1; D gene: .; CDR3 protein: CASSWGRSSYNEQFF; CDR3 DNA: TGTGCCAGCAGTTGGGGACGGAGCTCCTACAATGAGCAGTTCTTC
V gene: TRBV6-4; clone size: .; J gene: TRBJ1-1; D gene: .; CDR3 protein: CASSLDGRLNTEAFF; CDR3 DNA: TGTGCCAGCAGTTTGGATGGTCGTTTGAACACTGAAGCTTTCTTT
V gene: TRBV6-1; clone size: .; J gene: TRBJ2-1; D gene: .; CDR3 protein: CATTLGRSSYNEQFF; CDR3 DNA: TGTGCCACCACCCTGGGGCGTAGCTCCTACAATGAGCAGTTCTTC
V gene: TRBV30; clone size: .; J gene: TRBJ2-7; D gene: .; CDR3 protein: CAWRGLAYEQYF; CDR3 DNA: TGTGCCTGGAGGGGGCTCGCCTACGAGCAGTACTTC
V gene: TRBV7-2; clone size: .; J gene: TRBJ1-1; D gene: TRBD1; CDR3 protein: CASSLGGTGTEAFF; CDR3 DNA: TGTGCCAGCAGCTTAGGTGGGACAGGTACTGAAGCTTTCTTT
V gene: TRBV18; clone size: .; J gene: TRBJ2-7; D gene: TRBD2; CDR3 protein: CASSQASGGYEQYF; CDR3 DNA: TGTGCCAGCTCACAGGCTAGCGGGGGCTACGAGCAGTACTTC
V gene: TRBV11-3; clone size: .; J gene: TRBJ2-3; D gene: .; CDR3 protein: CASSLAPTLSTDTQYF; CDR3 DNA: TGTGCCAGCAGCTTAGCCCCTACCCTCAGCACAGATACGCAGTATTTT